This T cell receptor beta chain stems from a study of cytomegalovirus exposure and HLA in healthy donors. Data came from immunoSEQ multiplex PCR; TCRdb stores just in-frame clones and leaves some out. Among 120,000 or so clones listed, roughly nine tenths were seen once. Germline V lookup: CDR1 SQVTM, CDR2 ANQGSEA. Between the trimmed V and J ends, which lost 6 bases and 3 bases, there was a span of 9 bases. The CDR3 runs to 11 residues. The J gene is TRBJ2-7, the V gene TRBV29-1; TRBD1 might be the D (6 bases). Sequenced: PBMCs. This sequence originates from a woman between 18 and 30 years old in good health and CMV-seronegative. The chain's CDR3 is CSVLDSYEQYF. DNA of the CDR3: TGCAGCGTCTTGGACAGCTACGAGCAGTACTTC.